A single sample is the source of the 3 T cell receptor beta chains below, sequenced in a study of radiotherapy plus CTLA-4 blockade in lung cancer. TCRdb's copy holds only in-frame clones and misses some; the assay was immunoSEQ multiplex PCR. The sample consists of about 30,000 clones, roughly 80% of them appearing once. This material consisted of peripheral blood, taken from a patient treated with radiotherapy plus ipilimumab. All receptors come from a human donor with non-small cell lung cancer who had stable disease on radiotherapy plus ipilimumab.

This chain connects TRBV4-3 to TRBJ1-5; 7 bases align to TRBD1. With V trimmed by 3 bases and J by 9 bases, 5 bases remained unmatched. The germline CDR1 and CDR2 sequences are LGHNA and YSLEER. The CDR3 extends over 13 amino acids. Here the CDR3 reads CASSQDRDRPQHF. The DNA of the CDR3 is TGCGCCAGCAGCCAGGACCGGGACAGGCCCCAGCATTTT.

The chain couples TRBV18 to TRBJ1-2, with D possibly matching TRBD1 (5 bases). Germline lookup yields CDR1 KGHSH and CDR2 LQKENI. The CDR3 has 13 amino acids. Trimming shortened V by 0 bases and J by 3 bases, and 5 bases separated the two germline ends. For the CDR3, the DNA is TGTGCCAGCTCACCACCGGGGGACTATGGCTACACCTTC. Translated: CASSPPGDYGYTF.

This chain uses TRBV7-2 with TRBJ2-1, with D possibly being TRBD2 (5 bases). V was pared by 1 base and J by 0 bases, with 13 bases between. There are 17 residues in the CDR3. Per germline, CDR1 SGHTA and CDR2 FQGNSA. Here the CDR3 reads CASSLGAGVPSYNEQFF. DNA of the CDR3: TGTGCCAGCAGCTTAGGGGCCGGGGTGCCCTCCTACAATGAGCAGTTCTTC.